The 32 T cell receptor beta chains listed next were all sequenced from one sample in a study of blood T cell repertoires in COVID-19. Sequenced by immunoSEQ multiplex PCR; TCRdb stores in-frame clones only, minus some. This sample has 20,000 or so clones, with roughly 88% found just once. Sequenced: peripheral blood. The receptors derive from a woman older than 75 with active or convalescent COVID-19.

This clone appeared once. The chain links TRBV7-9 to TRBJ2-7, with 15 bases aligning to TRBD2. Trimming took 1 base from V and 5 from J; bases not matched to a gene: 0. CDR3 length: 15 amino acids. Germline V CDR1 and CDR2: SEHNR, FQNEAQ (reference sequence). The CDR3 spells CASSLGTSGGDEQYF. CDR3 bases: TGTGCCAGCAGCTTAGGGACTAGCGGGGGGGACGAGCAGTACTTC.

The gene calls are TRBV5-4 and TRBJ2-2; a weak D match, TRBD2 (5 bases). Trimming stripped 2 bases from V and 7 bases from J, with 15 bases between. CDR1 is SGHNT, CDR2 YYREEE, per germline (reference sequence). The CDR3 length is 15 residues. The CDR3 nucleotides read TGTGCCAGCAGCTTAACTCTCTCCGGAGGCGGGGAGCTGTTTTTT. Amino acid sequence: CASSLTLSGGGELFF.

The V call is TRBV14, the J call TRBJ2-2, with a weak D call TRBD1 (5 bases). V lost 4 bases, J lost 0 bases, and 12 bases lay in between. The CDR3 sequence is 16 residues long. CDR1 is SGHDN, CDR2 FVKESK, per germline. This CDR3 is CASSLWAGTNTGELFF. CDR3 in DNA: TGTGCCAGCAGCCTTTGGGCAGGGACGAACACCGGGGAGCTGTTTTTT.

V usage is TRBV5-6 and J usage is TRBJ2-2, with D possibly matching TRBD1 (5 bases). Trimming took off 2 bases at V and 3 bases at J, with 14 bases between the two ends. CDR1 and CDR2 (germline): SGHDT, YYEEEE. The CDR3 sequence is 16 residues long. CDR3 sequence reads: CASSFLRTGYTGELFF. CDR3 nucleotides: TGTGCCAGCAGCTTTTTACGCACAGGATACACCGGGGAGCTGTTTTTT.

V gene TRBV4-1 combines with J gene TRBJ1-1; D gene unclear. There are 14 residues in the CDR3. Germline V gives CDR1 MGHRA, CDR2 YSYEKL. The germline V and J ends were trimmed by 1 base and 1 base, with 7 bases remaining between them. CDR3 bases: TGCGCCAGCAGCCAAGTCCCCGGGAACACTGAAGCTTTCTTT. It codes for CASSQVPGNTEAFF.

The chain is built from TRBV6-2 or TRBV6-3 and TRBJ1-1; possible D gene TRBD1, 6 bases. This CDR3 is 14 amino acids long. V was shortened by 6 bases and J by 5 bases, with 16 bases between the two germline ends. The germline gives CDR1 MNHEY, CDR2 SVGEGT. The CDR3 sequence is CASSLQGWGTEAFF. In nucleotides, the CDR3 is TGTGCCAGCAGCCTACAGGGATGGGGAACTGAAGCTTTCTTT.

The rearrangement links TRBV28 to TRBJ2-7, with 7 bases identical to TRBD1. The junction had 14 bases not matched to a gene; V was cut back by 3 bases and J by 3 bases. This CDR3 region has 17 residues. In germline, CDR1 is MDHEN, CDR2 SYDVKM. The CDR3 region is CASSFRPNRGLSYEQYF. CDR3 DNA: TGTGCCAGCAGTTTTAGACCCAACAGGGGATTAAGCTACGAGCAGTACTTC.

The CDR3 nucleotides read TGCGCCAGCAGCCAATCCTACAGAGCAACTAATGAAAAACTGTTTTTT. Protein sequence: CASSQSYRATNEKLFF. The chain has TRBV4-3 and TRBJ1-4; D unclear. Between the trimmed V and J ends, which lost 2 bases and 0 bases, there was a span of 10 bases. CDR3 size: 16 residues. CDR1 is LGHNA, CDR2 YSLEER, per germline.

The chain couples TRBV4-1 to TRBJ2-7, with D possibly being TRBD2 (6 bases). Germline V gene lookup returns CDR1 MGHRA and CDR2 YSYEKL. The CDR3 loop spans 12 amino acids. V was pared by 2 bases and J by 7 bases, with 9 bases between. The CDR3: CASSQTREEQYF. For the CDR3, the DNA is TGCGCCAGCAGCCAAACACGGGAGGAGCAGTACTTC.

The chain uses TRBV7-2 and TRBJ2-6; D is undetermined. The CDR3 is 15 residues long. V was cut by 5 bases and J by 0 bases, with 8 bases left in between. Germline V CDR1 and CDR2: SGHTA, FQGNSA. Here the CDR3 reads CASSLHSSGANVLTF. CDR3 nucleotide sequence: TGTGCCAGCAGCCTTCATAGCTCTGGGGCCAACGTCCTGACTTTC.

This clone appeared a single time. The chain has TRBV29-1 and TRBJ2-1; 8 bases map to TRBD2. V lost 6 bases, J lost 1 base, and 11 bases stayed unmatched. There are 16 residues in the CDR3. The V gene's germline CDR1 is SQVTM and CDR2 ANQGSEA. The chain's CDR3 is CSVGMRTSGSYNEQFF. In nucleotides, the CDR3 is TGCAGCGTAGGAATGCGCACTAGCGGTTCCTACAATGAGCAGTTCTTC.

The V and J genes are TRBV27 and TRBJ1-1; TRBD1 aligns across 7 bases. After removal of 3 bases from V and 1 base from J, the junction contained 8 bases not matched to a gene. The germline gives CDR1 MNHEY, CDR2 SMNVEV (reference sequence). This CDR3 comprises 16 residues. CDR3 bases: TGTGCCAGCAGTTTGGTGCCGAGACAGGGGAACACTGAAGCTTTCTTT. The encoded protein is CASSLVPRQGNTEAFF.

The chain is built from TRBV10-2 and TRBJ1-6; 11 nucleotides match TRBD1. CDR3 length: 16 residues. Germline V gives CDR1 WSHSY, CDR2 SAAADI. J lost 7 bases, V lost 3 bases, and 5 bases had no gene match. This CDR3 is CASSDLDRGQNSPLHF. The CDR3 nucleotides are TGCGCCAGCAGTGACCTGGACAGGGGGCAAAATTCACCCCTCCACTTT.

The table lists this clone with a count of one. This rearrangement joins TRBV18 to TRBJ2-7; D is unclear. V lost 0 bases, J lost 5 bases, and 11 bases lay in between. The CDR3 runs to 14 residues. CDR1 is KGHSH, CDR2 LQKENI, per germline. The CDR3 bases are TGTGCCAGCTCACCACCGGCCAGGTTCAACGAGCAGTACTTC. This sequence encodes CASSPPARFNEQYF.

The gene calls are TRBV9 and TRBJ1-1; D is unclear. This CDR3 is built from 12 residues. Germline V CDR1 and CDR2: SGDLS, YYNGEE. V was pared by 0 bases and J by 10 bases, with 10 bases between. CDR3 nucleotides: TGTGCCAGCAGCGTAGTGGGAGGACCAGCTTTCTTT. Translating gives CASSVVGGPAFF. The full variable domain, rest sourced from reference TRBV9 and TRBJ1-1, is DSGVTQTPKHLITATGQRVTLRCSPRSGDLSVYWYQQSLDQGLQFLIQYYNGEERAKGNILERFSAQQFPDLHSELNLSSLELGDSALYFCASSVVGGPAFFGQGTRLTVV.

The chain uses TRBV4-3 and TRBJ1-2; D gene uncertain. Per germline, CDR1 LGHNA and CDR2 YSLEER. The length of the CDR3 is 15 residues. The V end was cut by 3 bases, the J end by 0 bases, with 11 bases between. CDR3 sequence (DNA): TGCGCCAGCAGCCACAATGTAAGAGCTAACTATGGCTACACCTTC. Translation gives CASSHNVRANYGYTF.

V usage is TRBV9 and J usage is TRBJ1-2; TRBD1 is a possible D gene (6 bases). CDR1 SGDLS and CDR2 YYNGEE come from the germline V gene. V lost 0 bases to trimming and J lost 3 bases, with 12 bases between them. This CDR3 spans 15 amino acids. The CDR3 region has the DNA TGTGCCAGCAGCGTAGATCCAGGGGCGGACTATGGCTACACCTTC. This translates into CASSVDPGADYGYTF.

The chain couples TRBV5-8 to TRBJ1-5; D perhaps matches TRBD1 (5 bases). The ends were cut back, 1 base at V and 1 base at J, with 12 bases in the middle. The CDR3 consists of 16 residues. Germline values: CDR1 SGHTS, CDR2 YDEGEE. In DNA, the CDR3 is TGTGCCAGCAGCTTGATTGGGGGGATGAGCAATCAGCCCCAGCATTTT. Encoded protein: CASSLIGGMSNQPQHF.

The CDR3 coding sequence is TGTGCCACCGCACGGAAAGGTCGGGATCAGCCCCAGCATTTT. The encoded protein is CATARKGRDQPQHF. This chain uses TRBV19 with TRBJ1-5; D remains ambiguous. Between the trimmed V and J ends, which lost 10 bases and 5 bases, there was a span of 18 bases. This CDR3 is built from 14 residues. The germline V gene has CDR1 LNHDA and CDR2 SQIVND (reference sequence).

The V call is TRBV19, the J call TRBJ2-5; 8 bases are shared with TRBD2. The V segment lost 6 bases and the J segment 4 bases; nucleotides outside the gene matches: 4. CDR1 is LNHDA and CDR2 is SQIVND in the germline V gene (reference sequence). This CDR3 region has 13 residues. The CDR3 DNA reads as TGTGCCAGTAGAGCGGGGGTAGGAGAGACCCAGTACTTC. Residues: CASRAGVGETQYF.

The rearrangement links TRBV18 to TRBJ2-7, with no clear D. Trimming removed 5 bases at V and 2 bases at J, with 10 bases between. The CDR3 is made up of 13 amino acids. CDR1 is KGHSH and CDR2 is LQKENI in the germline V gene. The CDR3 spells CASSRGTTYEQYF. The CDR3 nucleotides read TGTGCCAGCTCAAGAGGCACTACCTACGAGCAGTACTTC.

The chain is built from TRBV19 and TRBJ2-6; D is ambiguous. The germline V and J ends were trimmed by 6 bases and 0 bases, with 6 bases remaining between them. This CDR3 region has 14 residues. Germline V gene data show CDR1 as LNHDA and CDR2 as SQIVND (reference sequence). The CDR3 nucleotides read TGTGCCAGTAGGGCAGACTCTGGGGCCAACGTCCTGACTTTC. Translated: CASRADSGANVLTF. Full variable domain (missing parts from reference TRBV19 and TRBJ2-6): DGGITQSPKYLFRKEGQNVTLSCEQNLNHDAMYWYRQDPGQGLRLIYYSQIVNDFQKGDIAEGYSVSREKKESFPLTVTSAQKNPTAFYLCASRADSGANVLTFGAGSRLTVL.

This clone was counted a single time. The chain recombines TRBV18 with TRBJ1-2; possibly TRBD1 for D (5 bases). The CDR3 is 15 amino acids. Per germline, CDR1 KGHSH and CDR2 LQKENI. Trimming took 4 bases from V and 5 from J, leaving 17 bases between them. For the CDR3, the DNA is TGTGCCAGCTCACTTGAAATAGGGCCAGGGTATGGCTACACCTTC. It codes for CASSLEIGPGYGYTF.

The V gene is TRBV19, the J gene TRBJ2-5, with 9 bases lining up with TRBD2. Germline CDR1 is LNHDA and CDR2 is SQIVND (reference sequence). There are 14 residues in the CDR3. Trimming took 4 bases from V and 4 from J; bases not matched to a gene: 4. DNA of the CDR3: TGTGCCAGTAGTAGCGGGAGGGCCGGAGAGACCCAGTACTTC. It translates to CASSSGRAGETQYF.

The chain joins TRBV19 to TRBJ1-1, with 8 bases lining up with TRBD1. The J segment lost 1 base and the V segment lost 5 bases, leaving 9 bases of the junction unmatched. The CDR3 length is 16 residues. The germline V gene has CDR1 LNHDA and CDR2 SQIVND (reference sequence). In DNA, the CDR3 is TGTGCCAGTAGTGCCCGGGACAGGCCTCCGAACACTGAAGCTTTCTTT. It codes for CASSARDRPPNTEAFF.

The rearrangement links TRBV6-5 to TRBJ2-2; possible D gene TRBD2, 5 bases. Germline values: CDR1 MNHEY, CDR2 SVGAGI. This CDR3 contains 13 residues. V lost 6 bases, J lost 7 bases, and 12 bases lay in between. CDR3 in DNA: TGTGCCAGCAGAACCACGGGATACGGGGAGCTGTTTTTT. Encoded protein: CASRTTGYGELFF.

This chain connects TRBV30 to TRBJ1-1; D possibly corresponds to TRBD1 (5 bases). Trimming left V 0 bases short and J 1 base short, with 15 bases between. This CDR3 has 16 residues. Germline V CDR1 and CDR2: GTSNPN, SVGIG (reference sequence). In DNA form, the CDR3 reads TGTGCCTGGAGTGTAATTGTAGCCAGGGCGAACACTGAAGCTTTCTTT. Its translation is CAWSVIVARANTEAFF.

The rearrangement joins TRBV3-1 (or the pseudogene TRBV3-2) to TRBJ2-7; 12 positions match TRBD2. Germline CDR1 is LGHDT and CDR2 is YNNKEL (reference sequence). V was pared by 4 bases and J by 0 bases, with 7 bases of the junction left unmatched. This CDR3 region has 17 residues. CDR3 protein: CASSPLAGGLNSYEQYF. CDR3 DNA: TGTGCCAGCAGCCCACTAGCGGGAGGCCTTAACTCCTACGAGCAGTACTTC.

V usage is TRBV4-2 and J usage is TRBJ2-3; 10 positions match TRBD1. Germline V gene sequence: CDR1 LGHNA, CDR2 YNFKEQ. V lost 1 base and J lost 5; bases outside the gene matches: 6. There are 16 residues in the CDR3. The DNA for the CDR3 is TGTGCCAGCAGCCAAGCAGCGACAGGGGGCGTAGATACGCAGTATTTT. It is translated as CASSQAATGGVDTQYF.

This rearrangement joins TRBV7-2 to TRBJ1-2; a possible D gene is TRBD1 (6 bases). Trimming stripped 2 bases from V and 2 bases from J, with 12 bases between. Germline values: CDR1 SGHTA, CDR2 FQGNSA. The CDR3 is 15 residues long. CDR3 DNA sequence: TGTGCCAGCAGCTTAAGCAGGACAGACAACTATGGCTACACCTTC. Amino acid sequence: CASSLSRTDNYGYTF.

The CDR3 here is CASSGTRDTNNYGYTF. The CDR3, as DNA: TGTGCCAGCAGCGGTACTAGGGACACCAATAACTATGGCTACACCTTC. The V gene is TRBV7-9, the J gene TRBJ1-2; possibly TRBD1 for D (6 bases). The germline gives CDR1 SEHNR, CDR2 FQNEAQ (reference sequence). This CDR3 has 16 residues. The germline V and J ends were trimmed by 5 bases and 1 base, with 17 bases remaining between them. The variable domain in full, completed from reference TRBV7-9 and TRBJ1-2, reads DTGVSQNPRHKITKRGQNVTFRCDPISEHNRLYWYRQTLGQGPEFLTYFQNEAQLEKSRLLSDRFSAERPKGSFSTLEIQRTEQGDSAMYLCASSGTRDTNNYGYTFGSGTRLTVV.

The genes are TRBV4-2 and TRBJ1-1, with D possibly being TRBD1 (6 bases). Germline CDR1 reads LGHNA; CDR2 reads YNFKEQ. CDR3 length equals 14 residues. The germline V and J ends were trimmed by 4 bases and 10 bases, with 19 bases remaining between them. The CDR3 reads CASSLARSNRAAFF. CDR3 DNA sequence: TGTGCCAGCAGCCTCGCTAGGTCCAACAGGGCAGCTTTCTTT.